This T cell receptor beta chain derives from a study of blood T cell repertoires in COVID-19. Study overall: T cells, B-cell-depleted T cells, or PBMCs provided the cDNA or gDNA that served as material.

Participants were placed into cohorts based on the clinical history they reported. The V gene's germline CDR1 is KGHDR and CDR2 SFDVKD. CDR3 size: 13 residues. Trimming took off 10 bases at V and 0 bases at J, with 6 bases between the two ends. The protocol was immunoSEQ multiplex PCR, while the TCRdb copy is restricted to in-frame clones and leaves out a portion. Here the sample spans roughly 140,000 clones, 80% to 90% being singletons. V and J are TRBV24-1 and TRBJ2-6; D is unclear. The sequence was collected from a man in his 60s who had recovered from COVID-19. The sequencing sample was made of PBMCs or T cells enriched from blood (not recorded which). CDR3 in DNA: TGTGCCACGATGCGCTCTGGGGCCAACGTCCTGACTTTC. This translates into CATMRSGANVLTF.